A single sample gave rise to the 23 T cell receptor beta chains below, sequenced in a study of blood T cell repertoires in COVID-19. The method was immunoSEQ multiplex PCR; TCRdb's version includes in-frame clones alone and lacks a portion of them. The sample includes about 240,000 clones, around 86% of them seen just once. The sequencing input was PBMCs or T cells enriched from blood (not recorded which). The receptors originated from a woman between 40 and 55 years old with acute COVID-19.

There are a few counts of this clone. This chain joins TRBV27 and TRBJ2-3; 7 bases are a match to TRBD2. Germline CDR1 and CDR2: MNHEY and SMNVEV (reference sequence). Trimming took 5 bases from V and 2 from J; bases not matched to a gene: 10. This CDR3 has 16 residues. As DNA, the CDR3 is TGTGCCAGCAGTCCCCGACGGACTAGTCCCACAGATACGCAGTATTTT. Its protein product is CASSPRRTSPTDTQYF.

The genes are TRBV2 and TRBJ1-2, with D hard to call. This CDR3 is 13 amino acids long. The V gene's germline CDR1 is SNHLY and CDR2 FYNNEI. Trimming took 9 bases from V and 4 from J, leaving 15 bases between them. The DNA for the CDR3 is TGTGCCAGAAGGGAAGGGTACGGCTATGGCTACACCTTC. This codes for CARREGYGYGYTF.

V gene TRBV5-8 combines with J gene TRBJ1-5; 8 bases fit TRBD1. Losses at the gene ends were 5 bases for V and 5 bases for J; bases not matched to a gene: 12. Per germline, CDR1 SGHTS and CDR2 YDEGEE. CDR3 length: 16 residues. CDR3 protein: CASRPGLGTGYQPQHF. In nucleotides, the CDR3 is TGTGCCAGCAGACCAGGGTTGGGGACAGGCTATCAGCCCCAGCATTTT.

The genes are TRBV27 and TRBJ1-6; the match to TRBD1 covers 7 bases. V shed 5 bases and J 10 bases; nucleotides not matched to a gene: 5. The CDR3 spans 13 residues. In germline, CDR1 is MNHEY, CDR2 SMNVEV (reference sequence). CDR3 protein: CASSVDRNSPLHF. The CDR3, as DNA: TGTGCCAGCAGTGTGGACAGGAACTCACCCCTCCACTTT.

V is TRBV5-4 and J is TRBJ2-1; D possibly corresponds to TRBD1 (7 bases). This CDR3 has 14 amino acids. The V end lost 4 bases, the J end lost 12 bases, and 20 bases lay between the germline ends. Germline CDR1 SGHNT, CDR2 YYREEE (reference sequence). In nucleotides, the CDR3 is TGTGCCAGCAGCAAGGGACCCGGCCAGGGGGGGCAGTTCTTC. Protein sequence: CASSKGPGQGGQFF.

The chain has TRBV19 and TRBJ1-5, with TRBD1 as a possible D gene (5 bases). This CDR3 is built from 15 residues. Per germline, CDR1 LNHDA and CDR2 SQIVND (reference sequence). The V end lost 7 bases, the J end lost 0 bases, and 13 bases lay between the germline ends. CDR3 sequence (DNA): TGTGCCAGTATGGGGGGTGGGAATAGCAATCAGCCCCAGCATTTT. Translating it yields CASMGGGNSNQPQHF.

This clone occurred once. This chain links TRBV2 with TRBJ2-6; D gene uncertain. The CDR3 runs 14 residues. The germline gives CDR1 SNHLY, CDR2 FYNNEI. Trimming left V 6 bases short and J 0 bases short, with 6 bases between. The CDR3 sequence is CASRTSSGANVLTF. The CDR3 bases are TGTGCCAGCAGGACATCCTCTGGGGCCAACGTCCTGACTTTC.

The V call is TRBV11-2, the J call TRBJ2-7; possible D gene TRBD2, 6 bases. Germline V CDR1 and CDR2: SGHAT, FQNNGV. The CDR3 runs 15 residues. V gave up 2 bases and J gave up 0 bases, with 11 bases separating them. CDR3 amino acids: CASSLISGRSYEQYF. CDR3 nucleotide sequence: TGTGCCAGCAGCTTAATCAGCGGGCGCTCCTACGAGCAGTACTTC.

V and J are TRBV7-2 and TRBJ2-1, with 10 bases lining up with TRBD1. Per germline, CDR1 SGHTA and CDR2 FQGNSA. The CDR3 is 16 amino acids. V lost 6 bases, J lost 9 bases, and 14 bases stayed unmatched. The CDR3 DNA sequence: TGTGCCAGCAGACCAACGGGGGGACAGGGGAATAGTGAGCAGTTCTTC. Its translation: CASRPTGGQGNSEQFF.

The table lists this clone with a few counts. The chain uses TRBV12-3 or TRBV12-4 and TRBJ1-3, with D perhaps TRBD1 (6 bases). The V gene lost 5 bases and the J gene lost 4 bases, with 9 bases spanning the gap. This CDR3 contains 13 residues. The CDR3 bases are TGTGCCAGCAGTCCAGGGGTAGGAAACACCATATATTTT. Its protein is CASSPGVGNTIYF.

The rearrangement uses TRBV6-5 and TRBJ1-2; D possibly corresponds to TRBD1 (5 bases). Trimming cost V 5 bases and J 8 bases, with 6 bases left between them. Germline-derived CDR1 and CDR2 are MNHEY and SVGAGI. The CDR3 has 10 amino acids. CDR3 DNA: TGTGCCAGCAGTAGGGGAGGCTACACCTTC. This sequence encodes CASSRGGYTF.

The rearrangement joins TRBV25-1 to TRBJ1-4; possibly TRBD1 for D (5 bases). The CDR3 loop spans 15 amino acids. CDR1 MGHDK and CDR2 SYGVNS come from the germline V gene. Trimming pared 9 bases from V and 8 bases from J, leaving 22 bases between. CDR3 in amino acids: CASQAGGPSGEKLFF. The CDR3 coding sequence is TGTGCCAGTCAGGCGGGGGGACCTTCCGGCGAAAAACTGTTTTTT. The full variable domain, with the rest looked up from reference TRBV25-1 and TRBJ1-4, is EADIYQTPRYLVIGTGKKITLECSQTMGHDKMYWYQQDPGMELHLIHYSYGVNSTEKGDLSSESTVSRIRTEHFPLTLESARPSHTSQYLCASQAGGPSGEKLFFGSGTQLSVL.

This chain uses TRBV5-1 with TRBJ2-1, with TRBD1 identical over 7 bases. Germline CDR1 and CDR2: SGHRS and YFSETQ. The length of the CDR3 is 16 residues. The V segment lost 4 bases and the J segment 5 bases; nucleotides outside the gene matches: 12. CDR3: CASSLRGSTGDNEQFF. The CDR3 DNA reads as TGCGCCAGCAGCCTGAGGGGGAGCACAGGGGACAATGAGCAGTTCTTC.

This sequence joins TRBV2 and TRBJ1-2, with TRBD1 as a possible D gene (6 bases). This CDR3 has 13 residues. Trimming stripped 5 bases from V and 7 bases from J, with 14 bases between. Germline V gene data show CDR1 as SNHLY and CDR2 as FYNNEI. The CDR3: CASSTRTDGGYTF. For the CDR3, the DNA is TGTGCCAGCAGTACTAGGACAGATGGTGGCTACACCTTC.

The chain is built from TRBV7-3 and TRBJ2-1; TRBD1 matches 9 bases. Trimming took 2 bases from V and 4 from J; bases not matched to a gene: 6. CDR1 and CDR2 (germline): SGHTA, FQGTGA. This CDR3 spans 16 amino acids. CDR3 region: CASSLGQGIGYNEQFF. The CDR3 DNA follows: TGTGCCAGCAGCTTAGGACAGGGGATCGGTTACAATGAGCAGTTCTTC.

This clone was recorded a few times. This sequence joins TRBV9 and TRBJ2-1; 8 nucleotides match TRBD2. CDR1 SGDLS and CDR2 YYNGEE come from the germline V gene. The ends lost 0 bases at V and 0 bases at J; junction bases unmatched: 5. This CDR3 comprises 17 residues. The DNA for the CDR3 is TGTGCCAGCAGCGTAGAAAAGCGGGGGAGCTCCTACAATGAGCAGTTCTTC. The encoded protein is CASSVEKRGSSYNEQFF. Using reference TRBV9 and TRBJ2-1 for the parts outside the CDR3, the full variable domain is DSGVTQTPKHLITATGQRVTLRCSPRSGDLSVYWYQQSLDQGLQFLIQYYNGEERAKGNILERFSAQQFPDLHSELNLSSLELGDSALYFCASSVEKRGSSYNEQFFGPGTRLTVL.

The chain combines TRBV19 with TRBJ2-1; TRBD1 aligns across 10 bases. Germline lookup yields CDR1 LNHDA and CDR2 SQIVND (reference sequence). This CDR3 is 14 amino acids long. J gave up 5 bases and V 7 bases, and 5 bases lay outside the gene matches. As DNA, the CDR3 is TGTGCCAGTAAGTGGACAGGGGGGAACAATGAGCAGTTCTTC. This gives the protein CASKWTGGNNEQFF.

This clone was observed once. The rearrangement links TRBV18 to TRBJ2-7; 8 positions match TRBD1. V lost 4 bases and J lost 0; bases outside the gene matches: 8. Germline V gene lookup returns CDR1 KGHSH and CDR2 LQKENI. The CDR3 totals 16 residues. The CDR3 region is CASSQGDRRNSYEQYF. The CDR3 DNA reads TGTGCCAGCTCACAAGGGGACAGGCGGAACTCCTACGAGCAGTACTTC.

The CDR3 spells CASSILAGDKNIQYF. CDR3 nucleotides: TGTGCCAGCAGCATCCTAGCGGGAGACAAAAACATTCAGTACTTC. The gene calls are TRBV5-6 and TRBJ2-4; 10 nucleotides match TRBD2. J lost 3 bases, V lost 4 bases, and 4 bases had no gene match. Germline V gene data show CDR1 as SGHDT and CDR2 as YYEEEE. The CDR3 extends over 15 amino acids.

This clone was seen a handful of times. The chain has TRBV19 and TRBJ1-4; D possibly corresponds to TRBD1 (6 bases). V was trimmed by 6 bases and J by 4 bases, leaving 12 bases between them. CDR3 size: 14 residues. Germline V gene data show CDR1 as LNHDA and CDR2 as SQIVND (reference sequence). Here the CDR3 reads CASSVGTRNEKLFF. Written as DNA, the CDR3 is TGTGCCAGTAGCGTGGGGACACGTAATGAAAAACTGTTTTTT.

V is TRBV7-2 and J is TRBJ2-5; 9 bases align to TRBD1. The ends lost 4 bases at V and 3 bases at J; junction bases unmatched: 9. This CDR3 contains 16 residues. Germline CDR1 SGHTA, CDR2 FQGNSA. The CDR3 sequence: CASSSSSRTGEETQYF. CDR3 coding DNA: TGTGCCAGCAGCTCGTCATCGAGGACAGGGGAAGAGACCCAGTACTTC.

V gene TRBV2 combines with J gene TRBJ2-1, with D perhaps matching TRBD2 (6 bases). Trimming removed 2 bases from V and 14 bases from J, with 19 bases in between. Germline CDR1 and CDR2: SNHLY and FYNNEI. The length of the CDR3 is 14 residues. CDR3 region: CASSEKRVEIREFF. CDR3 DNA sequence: TGTGCCAGCAGTGAAAAGCGGGTTGAGATAAGGGAGTTCTTC.

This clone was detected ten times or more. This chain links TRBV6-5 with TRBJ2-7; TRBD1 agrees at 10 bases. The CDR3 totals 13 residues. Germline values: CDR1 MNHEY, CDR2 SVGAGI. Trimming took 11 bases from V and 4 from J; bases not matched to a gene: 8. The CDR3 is CAGSGTGVYEQYF. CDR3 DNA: TGTGCCGGCTCTGGGACAGGGGTTTACGAGCAGTACTTC.